The next 24 T cell receptor beta chains were all read from a single sample in a study of blood T cell repertoires in COVID-19. The method was immunoSEQ multiplex PCR; TCRdb's version includes in-frame clones alone and lacks a portion of them. Here the sample spans approximately 260,000 clones, roughly 89% being singletons. Material: PBMCs or T cells enriched from blood (not recorded which). The source of these receptors is a woman in her sixties who had recovered from COVID-19.

The chain employs TRBV6-4 and TRBJ2-1, with D unresolved. This CDR3 spans 15 amino acids. Deletions cut 6 bases from V and 0 bases from J, with 12 bases between. Germline V gene sequence: CDR1 MRHNA, CDR2 SNTAGT. CDR3 sequence: CASSVSANSYNEQFF. The CDR3, as DNA: TGTGCCAGCAGCGTAAGCGCCAACTCCTACAATGAGCAGTTCTTC.

V gene TRBV9 combines with J gene TRBJ1-3, with a weak D call TRBD1 (6 bases). The CDR3 is 15 residues long. The germline CDR1 and CDR2 sequences are SGDLS and YYNGEE. V shed 1 base and J shed 0 bases, with 8 bases lying between them. For the CDR3, the DNA is TGTGCCAGCAGCGTACAGGGGAACTCTGGAAACACCATATATTTT. It encodes CASSVQGNSGNTIYF.

This chain links TRBV10-2 with TRBJ1-5, with 8 positions matching TRBD1. CDR1 and CDR2 from the germline V gene are WSHSY and SAAADI. The ends lost 2 bases at V and 6 bases at J; junction bases unmatched: 6. The CDR3 is 15 residues long. DNA for the CDR3: TGCGCCAGCAGTGAGCCTCAGGGGGCGGGTCAGCCCCAGCATTTT. This codes for CASSEPQGAGQPQHF.

V gene TRBV27 combines with J gene TRBJ2-3, with D possibly matching TRBD2 (6 bases). This CDR3 spans 16 amino acids. Trimming stripped 9 bases from V and 2 bases from J, with 21 bases between. Germline lookup yields CDR1 MNHEY and CDR2 SMNVEV (reference sequence). This CDR3 reads CARVHLCGVNTDTQYF. CDR3 DNA: TGTGCCAGAGTCCATCTCTGCGGGGTGAACACAGATACGCAGTATTTT.

The chain recombines TRBV9 with TRBJ2-2; 12 positions agree with TRBD1. The CDR3 runs 19 residues. J lost 3 bases, V lost 4 bases, and 13 bases had no gene match. Germline V gene data show CDR1 as SGDLS and CDR2 as YYNGEE. As DNA, the CDR3 is TGTGCCAGCAGCATTAGGGAAATCGGGACAGGGGGCCACACCGGGGAGCTGTTTTTT. This gives the protein CASSIREIGTGGHTGELFF.

In its sample, this clone was seen once. The chain couples TRBV5-1 to TRBJ2-1, with 10 bases matching TRBD2. V lost 4 bases to trimming and J lost 6 bases; unmatched junction nucleotides: 13. CDR3 size: 17 residues. Germline CDR1 is SGHRS and CDR2 is YFSETQ. This chain's CDR3 is CASSATVLAGVSNEQFF. CDR3 bases: TGCGCCAGCAGCGCCACCGTCCTAGCGGGGGTTTCCAATGAGCAGTTCTTC.

The rearrangement uses TRBV25-1 and TRBJ1-4; TRBD1 might be the D (6 bases). Germline-derived CDR1 and CDR2 are MGHDK and SYGVNS. Trimming pared 7 bases from V and 5 bases from J, leaving 8 bases between. This CDR3 comprises 12 residues. CDR3 sequence (DNA): TGTGCCAGCACCAGGGGAAATGAAAAACTGTTTTTT. Its protein product is CASTRGNEKLFF.

The chain recombines TRBV18 with TRBJ2-2, with 14 nucleotides matching TRBD2. This CDR3 contains 18 residues. V was clipped by 0 bases and J by 5 bases; unmatched bases: 5. Germline CDR1 KGHSH, CDR2 LQKENI. The CDR3 spells CASSPPGLAGGETGELFF. CDR3 sequence (DNA): TGTGCCAGCTCACCACCCGGACTAGCGGGAGGAGAGACCGGGGAGCTGTTTTTT.

The rearrangement joins TRBV2 to TRBJ1-5, with D tentatively TRBD1 (6 bases). The germline V and J ends were trimmed by 3 bases and 0 bases, with 9 bases remaining between them. CDR3 length: 15 residues. Per the germline V gene, CDR1 is SNHLY and CDR2 is FYNNEI. The CDR3 reads CASSDLGASNQPQHF. CDR3 nucleotides: TGTGCCAGCAGTGATTTGGGGGCTAGCAATCAGCCCCAGCATTTT.

The rearrangement uses TRBV7-2 and TRBJ2-2, with 8 nucleotides matching TRBD2. Unmatched junction bases numbered 11, after V lost 2 bases and J lost 6 bases. CDR3 length: 17 amino acids. The germline gives CDR1 SGHTA, CDR2 FQGNSA. The CDR3 loop is CASSLLSGSAYPGELFF. CDR3 in DNA: TGTGCCAGCAGCTTATTGAGCGGGAGTGCCTATCCCGGGGAGCTGTTTTTT.

V usage is TRBV24-1 and J usage is TRBJ2-2; D is perhaps TRBD2 (6 bases). The length of the CDR3 is 14 residues. Per germline, CDR1 KGHDR and CDR2 SFDVKD. Trimming cost V 3 bases and J 6 bases, with 10 bases left between them. In DNA form, the CDR3 reads TGTGCCACCAGTGATCCAAGGGAGGCCGGGGAGCTGTTTTTT. Translation: CATSDPREAGELFF.

The V gene is TRBV4-1, the J gene TRBJ1-2; D call uncertain. Trimming took 0 bases from V and 4 from J, leaving 12 bases between them. The CDR3 has 15 residues. Germline V gene sequence: CDR1 MGHRA, CDR2 YSYEKL. CDR3 protein: CASSQDILKRYGYTF. The DNA of the CDR3 is TGCGCCAGCAGCCAAGATATTTTGAAGCGCTATGGCTACACCTTC.

The chain recombines TRBV11-3 with TRBJ2-5; D is possibly TRBD1 (6 bases). Looked up from germline, CDR1 is SGHNT and CDR2 is YENEEA. This CDR3 is 12 amino acids long. Trimming removed 2 bases at V and 5 bases at J, with 6 bases between. The CDR3 DNA follows: TGTGCCAGCAGCTTACAGGGGGAGACCCAGTACTTC. Translation: CASSLQGETQYF.

V is TRBV7-8 and J is TRBJ1-1; no clear D gene. The length of the CDR3 is 15 residues. Germline-derived CDR1 and CDR2 are SGHVS and FQNEAQ. V shed 6 bases and J shed 1 base, with 15 bases lying between them. CDR3 residues: CASRPRRPQNTEAFF. CDR3 coding DNA: TGTGCCAGCAGACCCAGGAGGCCGCAGAACACTGAAGCTTTCTTT.

The chain is built from TRBV5-4 and TRBJ2-7, with D maybe TRBD2 (6 bases). Trimming removed 4 bases from V and 6 bases from J, with 17 bases in between. From germline, CDR1 is SGHNT and CDR2 YYREEE (reference sequence). The CDR3 totals 14 residues. The CDR3 protein is CASSRDSQSPEQYF. Written as DNA, the CDR3 is TGTGCCAGCAGCAGGGACTCCCAATCCCCCGAGCAGTACTTC.

This chain uses TRBV27 with TRBJ2-6; possibly TRBD1 for D (6 bases). CDR1 is MNHEY, CDR2 SMNVEV, per germline (reference sequence). The CDR3 is 15 residues long. V lost 2 bases and J lost 9, with 14 bases in between. The CDR3 loop is CASSLRGIRGNVLTF. CDR3 bases: TGTGCCAGCAGTTTAAGGGGGATTCGGGGCAACGTCCTGACTTTC.

V is TRBV12-3 or TRBV12-4 and J is TRBJ1-2; maybe TRBD1 (5 bases). This CDR3 has 13 residues. The V end was cut by 6 bases, the J end by 2 bases, with 10 bases between. The CDR3 is CASRAGVNYGYTF. For the CDR3, the DNA is TGTGCCAGCAGGGCGGGGGTAAACTATGGCTACACCTTC.

As to this clone: The sample carries other DNA sequences with the same CDR3. The V call is TRBV12-3 or TRBV12-4, the J call TRBJ2-7; no reliable D call. The CDR3 runs 11 residues. Trimming cost V 6 bases and J 3 bases, with 6 bases left between them. In nucleotides, the CDR3 is TGTGCCAGCAGCCAGAACTACGAGCAGTACTTC. This translates into CASSQNYEQYF.

V and J are TRBV5-1 and TRBJ2-6, with a tentative D call TRBD2 (6 bases). This CDR3 has 19 amino acids. The V gene's germline CDR1 is SGHRS and CDR2 YFSETQ. Trimming pared 6 bases from V and 3 bases from J, leaving 25 bases between. The CDR3 protein is CASNPNPQGGTGGANVLTF. The DNA for the CDR3 is TGCGCCAGCAACCCAAATCCTCAAGGCGGGACTGGTGGGGCCAACGTCCTGACTTTC.

The chain joins TRBV21-1 to TRBJ1-5; the table's D call TRBD1 went unverified against the DNA. TRBV21-1 is noted as a pseudogene. The CDR3 totals 15 residues. DNA of the CDR3: TGTGCCAGCAGCAGGGGGCCAGGTGGCAATCAGCCCCAGCATTTT. This translates into CASSRGPGGNQPQHF.

This clone is a singleton in its sample. The V and J genes are TRBV29-1 and TRBJ1-4; tentative D call: TRBD1 (5 bases). The CDR3 runs to 13 residues. V shed 3 bases and J shed 3 bases, with 8 bases lying between them. CDR1 SQVTM and CDR2 ANQGSEA come from the germline V gene. This CDR3 reads CSVEKGPNEKLFF. CDR3 sequence (DNA): TGCAGCGTTGAGAAGGGGCCTAATGAAAAACTGTTTTTT. Supplemented by reference TRBV29-1 and TRBJ1-4, the full variable domain reads SAVISQKPSRDICQRGTSLTIQCQVDSQVTMMFWYRQQPGQSLTLIATANQGSEATYESGFVIDKFPISRPNLTFSTLTVSNMSPEDSSIYLCSVEKGPNEKLFFGSGTQLSVL.

The J gene is TRBJ1-1, the V gene TRBV6-5; the D is unclear. Trimming removed 7 bases from V and 4 bases from J, with 13 bases in between. Germline assignment: CDR1 MNHEY and CDR2 SVGAGI. The CDR3 sequence is 13 residues long. CDR3 in amino acids: CASNSPAGTEAFF. As DNA, the CDR3 is TGTGCCAGCAACTCACCGGCGGGCACTGAAGCTTTCTTT.

The CDR3 protein is CAWSNSQETQYF. The CDR3 nucleotides are TGTGCCTGGAGTAACAGTCAAGAGACCCAGTACTTC. The chain employs TRBV30 and TRBJ2-5; D not resolved. Trimming left V 2 bases short and J 2 bases short, with 6 bases between. Germline values: CDR1 GTSNPN, CDR2 SVGIG (reference sequence). CDR3 size: 12 residues.

The genes are TRBV3-1 (or the pseudogene TRBV3-2) and TRBJ2-5; no clear D gene. CDR1 and CDR2 from the germline V gene are LGHDT and YNNKEL (reference sequence). Trimming pared 1 base from V and 7 bases from J, leaving 10 bases between. The CDR3 is 13 residues long. This CDR3 reads CASSQVESGTQYF. The CDR3 bases are TGTGCCAGCAGCCAAGTTGAATCCGGGACCCAGTACTTC.